These 18 T cell receptor beta chains were sequenced from one sample in a study of shared clonotypes between healthy human individuals. Sequencing used immunoSEQ multiplex PCR; TCRdb keeps in-frame clones, though not all of them. This sample carries roughly 2.2 million clones, just over 90% of them seen once, and the ten largest clones take 0.35% to 0.45%. Sequencing was performed on naive CD4+ T cells from PBMCs. Sample subset: CD45RA+ positively selected. These receptors all come from a man younger than 30 in good health. Some clones in this sample may be carry-over from other donors' samples.

This clone has a single count. V is TRBV25-1 and J is TRBJ2-5; maybe TRBD2 (5 bases). This CDR3 spans 15 amino acids. V lost 3 bases and J 9 bases, leaving 20 bases between the germline ends. Germline-derived CDR1 and CDR2 are MGHDK and SYGVNS. The CDR3: CASSDSRYLVEAQYF. The CDR3 DNA follows: TGTGCCAGCAGTGATAGCAGATATCTCGTGGAGGCCCAGTACTTC.

The gene calls are TRBV30 and TRBJ2-5; 10 bases match TRBD2. CDR1 and CDR2 (germline): GTSNPN, SVGIG (reference sequence). V was pared by 4 bases and J by 5 bases, with 10 bases of the junction left unmatched. The CDR3 consists of 15 residues. The CDR3 DNA sequence: TGTGCCTGGACCCAGCGGGAGGGCCTGGGGGAGACCCAGTACTTC. It yields the protein CAWTQREGLGETQYF.

The chain links TRBV27 to TRBJ2-1; D is undetermined. Per germline, CDR1 MNHEY and CDR2 SMNVEV (reference sequence). Trimming stripped 5 bases from V and 6 bases from J, with 23 bases between. CDR3 size: 17 residues. CDR3 amino acids: CASSPNPGQLGRNEQFF. CDR3 in DNA: TGTGCCAGCAGTCCGAACCCGGGCCAGTTGGGTCGCAATGAGCAGTTCTTC.

The chain uses TRBV28 and TRBJ1-1; D unresolved. This CDR3 region has 14 residues. Germline CDR1 reads MDHEN; CDR2 reads SYDVKM. The V end lost 2 bases, the J end lost 4 bases, and 11 bases lay between the germline ends. The CDR3 nucleotides read TGTGCCAGCAGTTTAAGATTGGCAGGCACTGAAGCTTTCTTT. Amino acids: CASSLRLAGTEAFF.

The chain uses TRBV5-6 and TRBJ1-6, with D tentatively TRBD1 (5 bases). Trimming took 4 bases from V and 7 from J, leaving 15 bases between them. Germline-derived CDR1 and CDR2 are SGHDT and YYEEEE. The CDR3 covers 15 residues. This CDR3 is CASSPRAGQNSPLHF. CDR3 nucleotide sequence: TGTGCCAGCAGCCCCAGGGCAGGTCAGAATTCACCCCTCCACTTT. The whole variable domain, filled in from reference TRBV5-6 and TRBJ1-6, reads DAGVTQSPTHLIKTRGQQVTLRCSPKSGHDTVSWYQQALGQGPQFIFQYYEEEERQRGNFPDRFSGHQFPNYSSELNVNALLLGDSALYLCASSPRAGQNSPLHFGNGTRLTVT.

The table lists this clone with a few counts. The chain has TRBV29-1 and TRBJ1-1, with D possibly matching TRBD1 (5 bases). The CDR3 totals 15 residues. Trimming shortened V by 5 bases and J by 0 bases, and 16 bases separated the two germline ends. Germline CDR1 reads SQVTM; CDR2 reads ANQGSEA. This CDR3 reads CSVTGNGGLNTEAFF. As DNA, the CDR3 is TGCAGCGTTACAGGCAACGGCGGCTTGAACACTGAAGCTTTCTTT.

The J gene is TRBJ1-3, the V gene TRBV9, with 9 bases identical to TRBD1. The V gene end was trimmed by 2 bases and the J gene end by 5 bases; junction bases not matched to a gene: 14. Germline CDR1 reads SGDLS; CDR2 reads YYNGEE. The length of the CDR3 is 18 residues. CDR3 sequence: CASSVQDLSQGARNTIYF. In DNA form, the CDR3 reads TGTGCCAGCAGCGTCCAAGATCTTTCACAGGGGGCGCGAAACACCATATATTTT.

The chain couples TRBV29-1 to TRBJ1-2; 8 bases are a match to TRBD1. V was pared by 3 bases and J by 7 bases, with 7 bases of the junction left unmatched. This CDR3 region has 13 residues. Looked up from germline, CDR1 is SQVTM and CDR2 is ANQGSEA. Here the CDR3 DNA reads TGCAGCGTTGATATTGGCAGGGGGCTTGGCTACACCTTC. Its protein is CSVDIGRGLGYTF.

The chain carries TRBV19 and TRBJ2-5; tentatively, D is TRBD1 (6 bases). Germline CDR1 is LNHDA and CDR2 is SQIVND (reference sequence). The CDR3 is made up of 13 amino acids. Trimming took 7 bases from V and 2 from J, leaving 11 bases between them. CDR3 loop: CASMQTGQETQYF. DNA of the CDR3: TGTGCCAGTATGCAAACAGGGCAAGAGACCCAGTACTTC.

The chain recombines TRBV9 with TRBJ2-2; D remains ambiguous. Trimming pared 2 bases from V and 3 bases from J, leaving 2 bases between. The germline V gene has CDR1 SGDLS and CDR2 YYNGEE. CDR3 length equals 12 residues. This chain's CDR3 is CASSVHTGELFF. The DNA for the CDR3 is TGTGCCAGCAGCGTTCACACCGGGGAGCTGTTTTTT.

The gene calls are TRBV5-1 and TRBJ1-2; no reliable D call. The ends were cut back, 4 bases at V and 4 bases at J, with 20 bases in the middle. The CDR3 contains 16 residues. The V gene's germline CDR1 is SGHRS and CDR2 YFSETQ. CDR3 protein: CASSERPTRLTYGYTF. For the CDR3, the DNA is TGCGCCAGCAGCGAACGGCCTACAAGGCTTACCTATGGCTACACCTTC.

This chain uses TRBV5-1 with TRBJ2-7; a possible D gene is TRBD1 (6 bases). The V gene lost 3 bases and the J gene lost 3 bases, with 16 bases spanning the gap. The CDR3 is 15 residues long. The germline V gene encodes CDR1 SGHRS and CDR2 YFSETQ. The CDR3 is CASSSSGTMNYEQYF. In nucleotides, the CDR3 is TGCGCCAGCAGCTCCTCCGGGACAATGAACTACGAGCAGTACTTC.

This sequence joins TRBV5-1 and TRBJ1-1; D is ambiguous. Trimming cost V 2 bases and J 1 base, with 15 bases left between them. Germline loops: CDR1 SGHRS, CDR2 YFSETQ. The CDR3 runs 16 residues. The CDR3: CASSFLSGIANTEAFF. Here the CDR3 DNA reads TGCGCCAGCAGCTTCCTTTCGGGGATAGCGAACACTGAAGCTTTCTTT.

The chain uses TRBV10-1 and TRBJ2-7; D is possibly TRBD1 (6 bases). The CDR3 length is 17 residues. Per the germline V gene, CDR1 is WNHNN and CDR2 is SYGVQD (reference sequence). V lost 3 bases and J 6 bases, leaving 24 bases between the germline ends. The CDR3: CASSDGIGGRAYCEQYF. The CDR3 DNA sequence: TGCGCCAGCAGTGATGGTATAGGGGGACGGGCTTATTGCGAGCAGTACTTC.

A single count supports this clone. The chain recombines TRBV6-4 with TRBJ2-3, with D possibly TRBD2 on 6 matching bases. Deletions cut 5 bases from V and 6 bases from J, with 24 bases between. The V gene's germline CDR1 is MRHNA and CDR2 SNTAGT. The CDR3 sequence is 17 residues long. This CDR3 reads CASSMPRFSGPLDTQYF. The CDR3 DNA sequence: TGTGCCAGCAGTATGCCTCGGTTCAGCGGGCCACTCGATACGCAGTATTTT.

This clone showed up just once. The V and J genes are TRBV6-4 and TRBJ2-7, with a weak D call TRBD2 (6 bases). This CDR3 contains 12 residues. CDR1 and CDR2 (germline): MRHNA, SNTAGT. The V end lost 11 bases, the J end lost 3 bases, and 14 bases lay between the germline ends. The CDR3 spells CALPGRLYEQYF. In DNA, the CDR3 is TGTGCCCTCCCCGGGAGACTCTACGAGCAGTACTTC.

In its sample, this clone was seen a few times. CDR3 sequence: CASSTAGASNQPQHF. CDR3 sequence (DNA): TGTGCCAGCTCTACGGCGGGGGCAAGCAATCAGCCCCAGCATTTT. This sequence joins TRBV18 and TRBJ1-5; tentatively, D is TRBD1 (6 bases). Between the trimmed V and J ends, which lost 6 bases and 1 base, there was a span of 13 bases. Looked up from germline, CDR1 is KGHSH and CDR2 is LQKENI. This CDR3 region has 15 residues.

The rearrangement uses TRBV7-9 and TRBJ1-2; 8 bases fit TRBD1. CDR1 is SEHNR and CDR2 is FQNEAQ in the germline V gene (reference sequence). The CDR3 extends over 14 amino acids. V shed 7 bases and J 2 bases; nucleotides not matched to a gene: 6. Here the CDR3 DNA reads TGTGCCAGCACCCCGACAGGGGCCAACTATGGCTACACCTTC. It specifies CASTPTGANYGYTF.